This TCR beta chain was recorded in a study of metastatic and nonmetastatic thyroid tumors. About the study: For malignant and benign thyroid patients, tumor or nodule tissue and blood were the sources whose repertoires were compared.

Using MiXCR, TCRdb re-called clones from the PCR reads. Here the sample spans approximately 16,000 clones, roughly 20% being singletons. Germline V gene sequence: CDR1 SNHLY, CDR2 FYNNEI. The CDR3 is 14 amino acids. After removal of 5 bases from V and 5 bases from J, the junction contained 8 bases not matched to a gene. No patient had received any treatment before thyroid surgery. Many counts were recorded for this clone. The gene calls are TRBV2 and TRBJ2-5; 7 positions agree with TRBD2. This receptor was identified in a female donor with papillary thyroid cancer or a benign thyroid nodule (not recorded which). Some clones in this sample may be carry-over from other donors' samples. The specimen was blood. The CDR3: CASSLGGRSETQYF. CDR3 coding DNA: TGTGCCAGCAGTTTAGGCGGGAGATCGGAGACCCAGTACTTC. Full variable domain (missing parts from reference TRBV2 and TRBJ2-5): EPEVTQTPSHQVTQMGQEVILRCVPISNHLYFYWYRQILGQKVEFLVSFYNNEISEKSEIFDDQFSVERPDGSNFTLKIRSTKLEDSAMYFCASSLGGRSETQYFGPGTRLLVL.